This passage covers 14 T cell receptor beta chains from one sample sequenced in a study of CD8+ T cells in alopecia areata (dated by TCRdb to about 2018). Libraries were prepared through the immunoSEQ multiplex PCR assay. RNA was extracted from all samples and reverse transcribed into cDNA as template for TCR sequencing. TCRdb limited this immuneACCESS table to in-frame rearrangements with V and J called. A share of clones is missing; checked studies link under half to unresolved V genes, and the rest is unexplained. The sample has over 100,000 clones on record, with no singletons. 15% to 20% of the sample lies in the top ten. Input material: lesional skin. These receptors all come from a C3H/HeJ mouse with alopecia areata. This strain possesses the MHC haplotype H2-k.

This clone was counted at least ten times. Germline and genes: mouse. The CDR3 extends 4 residues past the end of the read, so its final part is completed from the germline J gene. This sequence joins TRBV31 and TRBJ2-1; 7 nucleotides match TRBD1. CDR3 length: 13 amino acids. The germline CDR1 and CDR2 sequences are GKSSPN and SITVG. The V gene end was trimmed by 5 bases and the J gene end by 3 bases; junction bases not matched to a gene: 4. CDR3 DNA, as far as it was read: TGTGCCTGGGACAGGGTGGGCTATGCT. Protein sequence: CAWDRVGYA. The whole CDR3 reads CAWDRVGYAEQFF.

Of note for this clone: Gene labels here are mouse ones. With the read ending 4 residues before the CDR3 end, the germline J gene is used to fill in that end. This chain joins TRBV31 and TRBJ2-5, with 7 bases fitting TRBD2. The CDR3 runs 15 residues. From germline, CDR1 is GKSSPN and CDR2 SITVG. V shed 2 bases, J shed 0 bases, and the junction held 5 bases outside the gene matches. CDR3 sequence: CAWSRTGVNQDTQYF. CDR3 bases read: TGTGCCTGGAGTAGGACTGGTGTTAACCAAGAC.

The sample holds many counts of this clone. All gene names here are mouse names. CDR3 in amino acids: CASSGQGAANSDYTF. The CDR3 DNA, read in part, is TGTGCCAGCAGTGGACAGGGGGCTGCAAACTCC. The chain uses TRBV13-3 and TRBJ1-2; 10 positions match TRBD1. The read terminates 4 residues before the CDR3 end, so the remaining end is supplied by the germline J gene. CDR3 size: 15 residues. Germline V gene sequence: CDR1 NNHDY, CDR2 SYVADS. J gave up 0 bases and V 3 bases, and 2 bases lay outside the gene matches.

This clone was detected only a few times. Any gene name here is a mouse gene name. With the read ending 4 residues before the CDR3 end, the germline J gene is used to fill in that end. J is TRBJ1-4 and V is TRBV1, with D possibly being TRBD1 (5 bases). Trimming stripped 4 bases from V and 4 bases from J, with 13 bases between. CDR1 NSQYPW and CDR2 LRSPGD come from the germline V gene (reference sequence). The CDR3 runs to 15 residues. The CDR3 DNA, read in part, is TGCACCTGCAGTGGGACAAGCGGGGTCAACGAA. It translates to CTCSGTSGVNE. The complete CDR3 sequence is CTCSGTSGVNERLFF.

Concerning this clone itself: Genes here carry mouse names. The read stops 4 residues short of the end of the CDR3; the missing end is completed from the germline J gene. The chain has TRBV1 and TRBJ1-4; the match to TRBD1 covers 11 bases. CDR3 size: 15 residues. Germline V gene sequence: CDR1 NSQYPW, CDR2 LRSPGD (reference sequence). Trimming cost V 5 bases and J 5 bases; bases outside gene matches: 4. CDR3 loop: CTCSSGTGGNERLFF. CDR3 bases read: TGCACCTGCAGTTCCGGGACAGGGGGAAACGAA. Complete variable domain (other parts from reference TRBV1 and TRBJ1-4): VTLLEQNPRWRLVPRGQAVNLRCILKNSQYPWMSWYQQDLQKQLQWLFTLRSPGDKEVKSLPGADYLATRVTDTELRLQVANMSQGRTLYCTCSSGTGGNERLFFGHGTKLSVL.

A few counts support this clone. Gene names and germline refer to mouse. The read falls 4 residues short of the CDR3 end, and the missing part is taken from the germline J gene. This sequence joins TRBV1 and TRBJ2-1, with 8 bases fitting TRBD1. This CDR3 region has 15 residues. Trimming removed 2 bases from V and 5 bases from J; junction bases left unmatched: 5. Germline V lookup: CDR1 NSQYPW, CDR2 LRSPGD (reference sequence). Here the CDR3 reads CTCSAKTGEDAEQFF. The sequenced part of the CDR3 DNA is TGCACCTGCAGTGCAAAGACAGGGGAGGATGCT.

On this clone: The listed genes are named as in mouse. Sequencing ends 4 residues short of the CDR3 end; the germline J gene provides the rest. This sample also contains other DNA sequences that code for the same CDR3. V is TRBV13-1 and J is TRBJ2-5; 14 bases match TRBD2. Germline V CDR1 and CDR2: NSHNY, SYGAGN. This CDR3 contains 15 residues. Here the CDR3 reads CASSGDWGGEDTQYF. The DNA read from the CDR3 is TGTGCCAGCAGTGGGGACTGGGGGGGCGAGGAC.

In this sample, this clone turned up a few times. At residue 8, the TCRdb protein and translated DNA are inconsistent; the protein given comes from the DNA. Gene and germline names: mouse. Sequencing ends 3 residues short of the CDR3 end; the germline J gene provides the rest. The V call is TRBV19, the J call TRBJ1-3; D unresolved. V dropped 10 bases and J dropped 0 bases, with 5 bases sitting between them. Germline lookup yields CDR1 FNHDT and CDR2 SITEND (reference sequence). The CDR3 loop spans 11 amino acids. CDR3 residues: CAGLSGNTLYF. The DNA read from the CDR3 is TGTGCCGGACTTTCTGGAAATACG.

Comment on this clone: There is a difference at residue 10 between the TCRdb protein and the DNA translation, so the protein given here was translated from the DNA. Here the gene names and germline are mouse. The sequenced fragment ends 3 residues before the CDR3 boundary, so the rest is inferred from the germline J gene. The chain links TRBV13-3 to TRBJ1-6, with 7 bases lining up with TRBD1. TRBJ1-6 is an ORF, and what it does is uncertain. This CDR3 is built from 13 residues. Germline loops: CDR1 NNHDY, CDR2 SYVADS. V lost 6 bases to trimming and J lost 6 bases; unmatched junction nucleotides: 3. CDR3 amino acids: CASNTGVNSPLYF. CDR3 DNA (partial): TGTGCCAGCAATACAGGGGTTAATTCGCCC.

This clone was seen a few times. Gene and germline names: mouse. Read sequence stops 4 residues before the CDR3 end, and the germline J gene provides the missing end. The rearrangement links TRBV13-3 to TRBJ2-3; the match to TRBD2 covers 12 bases. J lost 0 bases, V lost 3 bases, and 8 bases had no gene match. The CDR3 has 18 residues. CDR1 and CDR2 from the germline V gene are NNHDY and SYVADS. Here the CDR3 reads CASSVSGLGGISAETLYF. CDR3 bases read: TGTGCCAGCAGTGTCTCTGGACTGGGGGGGATTAGTGCAGAA.

This clone was recorded many times. Gene names and germline refer to mouse. The read terminates 4 residues ahead of where the CDR3 ends, so the germline J gene completes it. The chain employs TRBV13-3 and TRBJ2-1, with 8 bases that match TRBD1. The ends lost 3 bases at V and 3 bases at J; junction bases unmatched: 5. The CDR3 is made up of 15 amino acids. Germline V lookup: CDR1 NNHDY, CDR2 SYVADS. CDR3 amino acids: CASSGPDRVYAEQFF. Partial CDR3 DNA: TGTGCCAGCAGTGGCCCGGACAGGGTCTATGCT.

A word on this clone: Each gene name is a mouse one. Read data end 4 residues before the CDR3 end; the end is taken from the germline J gene. The gene calls are TRBV13-3 and TRBJ2-1; possible D gene TRBD1, 6 bases. The CDR3 extends over 13 amino acids. The V gene's germline CDR1 is NNHDY and CDR2 SYVADS. The CDR3 here is CASSQPGDAEQFF. The sequenced CDR3 bases are TGTGCCAGCAGTCAGCCAGGGGACGCT.

This clone came up a few times. The gene symbols are mouse symbols. The read stops 4 residues short of the end of the CDR3; the missing end is completed from the germline J gene. The V call is TRBV5, the J call TRBJ2-7; 11 positions agree with TRBD2. With 5 bases clipped from V and 0 bases from J, the junction kept 3 bases outside the gene matches. The CDR3 covers 15 residues. Germline-derived CDR1 and CDR2 are LGHNA and YNLKQL (reference sequence). The sequenced part of the CDR3 DNA is TGTGCCAGCAGCTGGGACTGGGGGCACTCCTAT. Translated, it gives CASSWDWGHSY. The whole CDR3 is CASSWDWGHSYEQYF.

This clone was seen repeatedly, ten times or more. Gene names follow the mouse nomenclature. The read halts 4 residues ahead of the CDR3 end, with the missing end drawn from the germline J gene. The chain employs TRBV13-3 and TRBJ2-7; 8 bases align to TRBD2. V lost 6 bases and J lost 0; bases outside the gene matches: 5. This CDR3 region has 14 residues. Germline-derived CDR1 and CDR2 are NNHDY and SYVADS. CDR3 region: CASTGLGVSYEQYF. CDR3 bases read: TGTGCCAGCACTGGACTGGGAGTCTCCTAT.